This T cell receptor beta chain is drawn from a study of shared clonotypes between healthy human individuals. Study details: The composition of the donors was a couple of women and three men aged 18 to 49. Broader study findings: Clonotypes shared by all four sorted-subset donors had higher generation probabilities than non-shared clonotypes.

As to this clone: Its antigen is undetermined.

Profiling relied on immunoSEQ multiplex PCR, and the TCRdb table lists in-frame clones only, not all of them. The sample carries 950,000 to 1,300,000 clones, under 80% recorded once. This CDR3 contains 15 residues. Germline values: CDR1 SGHTA, CDR2 FQGNSA. The V segment lost 0 bases and the J segment 3 bases; nucleotides outside the gene matches: 3. V gene TRBV7-2 combines with J gene TRBJ2-5; TRBD1 aligns across 8 bases. Sequenced input: memory CD4+ T cells sorted from blood. Subset reported: CD45RA-negative fraction. This TCR was recovered from a man aged 18 to 29 in good health. The CDR3 coding sequence is TGTGCCAGCAGCTTAGCGGGGGACAGGAAAGAGACCCAGTACTTC. This gives the protein CASSLAGDRKETQYF.